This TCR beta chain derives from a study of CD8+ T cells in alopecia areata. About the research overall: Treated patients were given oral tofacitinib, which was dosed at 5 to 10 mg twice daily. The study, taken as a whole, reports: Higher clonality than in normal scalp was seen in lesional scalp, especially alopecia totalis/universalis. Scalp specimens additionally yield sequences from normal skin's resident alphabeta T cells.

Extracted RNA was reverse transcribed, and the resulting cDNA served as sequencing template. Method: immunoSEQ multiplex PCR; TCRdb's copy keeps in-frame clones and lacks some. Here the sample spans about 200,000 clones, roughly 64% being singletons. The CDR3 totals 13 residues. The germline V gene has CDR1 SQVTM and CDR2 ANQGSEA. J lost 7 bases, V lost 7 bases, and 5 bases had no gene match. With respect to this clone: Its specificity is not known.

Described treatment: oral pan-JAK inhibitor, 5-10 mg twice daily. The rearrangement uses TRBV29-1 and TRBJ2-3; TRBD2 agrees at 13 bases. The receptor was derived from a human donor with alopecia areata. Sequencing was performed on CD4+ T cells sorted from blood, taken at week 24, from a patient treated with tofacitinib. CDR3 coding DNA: TGCAGCGCTGGGACTAGCGGGACGAATACGCAGTATTTT. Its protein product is CSAGTSGTNTQYF.